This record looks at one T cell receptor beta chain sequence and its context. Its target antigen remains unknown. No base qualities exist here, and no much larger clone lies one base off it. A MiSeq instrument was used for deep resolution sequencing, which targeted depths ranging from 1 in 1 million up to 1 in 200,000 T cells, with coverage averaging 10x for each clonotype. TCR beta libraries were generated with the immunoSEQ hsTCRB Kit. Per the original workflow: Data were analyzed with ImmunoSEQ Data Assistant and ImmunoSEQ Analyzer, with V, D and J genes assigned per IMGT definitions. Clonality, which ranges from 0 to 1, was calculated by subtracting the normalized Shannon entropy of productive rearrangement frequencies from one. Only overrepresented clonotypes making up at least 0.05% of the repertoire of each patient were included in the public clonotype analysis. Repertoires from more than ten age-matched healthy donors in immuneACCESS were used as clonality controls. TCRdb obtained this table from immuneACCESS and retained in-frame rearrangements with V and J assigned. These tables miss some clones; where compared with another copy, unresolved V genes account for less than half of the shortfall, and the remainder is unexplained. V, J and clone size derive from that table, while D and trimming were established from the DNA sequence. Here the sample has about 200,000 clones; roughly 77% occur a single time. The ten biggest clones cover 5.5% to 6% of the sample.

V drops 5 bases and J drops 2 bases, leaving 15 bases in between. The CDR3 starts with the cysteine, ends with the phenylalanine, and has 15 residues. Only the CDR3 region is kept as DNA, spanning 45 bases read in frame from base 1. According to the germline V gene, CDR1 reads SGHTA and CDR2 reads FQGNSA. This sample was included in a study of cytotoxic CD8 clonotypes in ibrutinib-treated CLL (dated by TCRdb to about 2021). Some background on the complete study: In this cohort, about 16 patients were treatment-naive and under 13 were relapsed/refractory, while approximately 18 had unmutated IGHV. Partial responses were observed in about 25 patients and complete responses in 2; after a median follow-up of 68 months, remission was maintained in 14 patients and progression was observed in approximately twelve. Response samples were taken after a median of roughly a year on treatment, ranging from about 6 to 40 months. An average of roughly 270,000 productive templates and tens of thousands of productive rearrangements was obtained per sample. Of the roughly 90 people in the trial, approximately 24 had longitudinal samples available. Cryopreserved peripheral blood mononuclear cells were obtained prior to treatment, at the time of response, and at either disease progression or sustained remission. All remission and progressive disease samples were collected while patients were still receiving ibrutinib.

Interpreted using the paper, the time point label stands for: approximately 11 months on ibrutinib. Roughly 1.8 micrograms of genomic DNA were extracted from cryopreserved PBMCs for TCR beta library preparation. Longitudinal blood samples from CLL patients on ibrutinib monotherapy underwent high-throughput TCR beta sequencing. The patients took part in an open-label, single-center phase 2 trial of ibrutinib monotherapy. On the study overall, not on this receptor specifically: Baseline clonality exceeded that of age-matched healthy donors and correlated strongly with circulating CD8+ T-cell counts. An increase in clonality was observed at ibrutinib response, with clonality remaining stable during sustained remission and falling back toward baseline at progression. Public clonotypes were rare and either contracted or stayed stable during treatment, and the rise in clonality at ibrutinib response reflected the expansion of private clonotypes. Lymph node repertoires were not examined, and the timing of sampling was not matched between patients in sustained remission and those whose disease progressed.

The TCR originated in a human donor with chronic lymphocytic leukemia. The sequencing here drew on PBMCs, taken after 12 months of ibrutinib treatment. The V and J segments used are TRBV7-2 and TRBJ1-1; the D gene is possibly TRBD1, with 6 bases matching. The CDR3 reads CASSIKKGGNTEAFF. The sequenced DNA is TGTGCCAGCAGCATTAAGAAGGGGGGAAACACTGAAGCTTTCTTT.